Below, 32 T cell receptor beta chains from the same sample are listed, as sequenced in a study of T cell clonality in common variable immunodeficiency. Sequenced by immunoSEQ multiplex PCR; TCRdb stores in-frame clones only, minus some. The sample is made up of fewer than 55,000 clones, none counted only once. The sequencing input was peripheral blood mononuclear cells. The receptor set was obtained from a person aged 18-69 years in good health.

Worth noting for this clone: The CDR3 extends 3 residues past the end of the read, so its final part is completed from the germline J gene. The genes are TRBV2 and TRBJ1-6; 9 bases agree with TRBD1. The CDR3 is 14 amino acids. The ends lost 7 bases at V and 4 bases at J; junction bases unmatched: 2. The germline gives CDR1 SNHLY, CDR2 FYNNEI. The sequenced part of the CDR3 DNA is TGTGCCAGCAATGACAGGGGGTATAATTCACCC. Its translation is CASNDRGYNSP. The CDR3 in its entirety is CASNDRGYNSPLHF.

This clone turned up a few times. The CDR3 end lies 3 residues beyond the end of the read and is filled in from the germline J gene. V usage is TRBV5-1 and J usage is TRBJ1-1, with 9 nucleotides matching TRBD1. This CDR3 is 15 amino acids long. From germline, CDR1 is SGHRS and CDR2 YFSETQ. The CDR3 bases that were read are TGCGCCAGCAGCTCAGGGGGGACAGGGAACGCTAAA. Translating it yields CASSSGGTGNAK. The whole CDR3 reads CASSSGGTGNAKAFF.

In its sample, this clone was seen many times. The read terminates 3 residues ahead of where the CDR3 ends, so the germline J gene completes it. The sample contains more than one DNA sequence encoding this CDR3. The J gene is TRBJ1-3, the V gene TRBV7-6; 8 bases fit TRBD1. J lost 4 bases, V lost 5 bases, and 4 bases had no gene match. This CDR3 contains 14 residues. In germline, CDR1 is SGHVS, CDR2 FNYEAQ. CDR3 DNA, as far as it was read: TGTGCCAGCAGCAACGGACAGGGCGGAAACACC. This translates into CASSNGQGGNT. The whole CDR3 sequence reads CASSNGQGGNTIYF.

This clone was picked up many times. Partial CDR3 DNA: TGTGCCAGCAGGGCCGGGACAGCGGGTCACGAG. Translating it yields CASRAGTAGHE. The whole CDR3 region reads CASRAGTAGHEQYF. The chain couples TRBV5-4 to TRBJ2-7, with D possibly matching TRBD1 (7 bases). The read is 3 residues too short to cover the CDR3 end, so that end is filled in from the germline J gene. The CDR3 runs 14 residues. V was trimmed by 5 bases and J by 5 bases, leaving 17 bases between them. Germline lookup yields CDR1 SGHNT and CDR2 YYREEE (reference sequence).

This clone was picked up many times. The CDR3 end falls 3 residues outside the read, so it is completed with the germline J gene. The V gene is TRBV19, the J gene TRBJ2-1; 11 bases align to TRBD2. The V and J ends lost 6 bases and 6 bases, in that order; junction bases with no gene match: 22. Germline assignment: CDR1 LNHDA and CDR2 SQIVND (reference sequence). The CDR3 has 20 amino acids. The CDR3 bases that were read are TGTGCCAGTAGAGTGGTTGGCTTAACTAGCGGGAGACCGAGCTTCAATGAG. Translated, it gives CASRVVGLTSGRPSFNE. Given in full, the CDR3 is CASRVVGLTSGRPSFNEQFF. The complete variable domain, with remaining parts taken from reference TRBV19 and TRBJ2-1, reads DGGITQSPKYLFRKEGQNVTLSCEQNLNHDAMYWYRQDPGQGLRLIYYSQIVNDFQKGDIAEGYSVSREKKESFPLTVTSAQKNPTAFYLCASRVVGLTSGRPSFNEQFFGPGTRLTVL.

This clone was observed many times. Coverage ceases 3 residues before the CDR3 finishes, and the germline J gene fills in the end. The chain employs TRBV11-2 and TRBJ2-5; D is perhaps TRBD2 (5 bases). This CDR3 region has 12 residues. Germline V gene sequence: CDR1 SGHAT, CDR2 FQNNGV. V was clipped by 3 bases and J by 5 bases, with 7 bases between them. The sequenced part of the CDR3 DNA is TGTGCCAGCAGCTTGGCGGGTGAGACC. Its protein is CASSLAGET. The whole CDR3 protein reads CASSLAGETQYF.

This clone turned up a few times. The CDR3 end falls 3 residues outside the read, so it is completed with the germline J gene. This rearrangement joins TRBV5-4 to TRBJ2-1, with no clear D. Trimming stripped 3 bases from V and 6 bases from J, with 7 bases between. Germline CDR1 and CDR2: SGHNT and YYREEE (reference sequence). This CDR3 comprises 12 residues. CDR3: CASSSFSNEQFF. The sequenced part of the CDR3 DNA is TGTGCCAGCAGCTCCTTTTCCAATGAG.

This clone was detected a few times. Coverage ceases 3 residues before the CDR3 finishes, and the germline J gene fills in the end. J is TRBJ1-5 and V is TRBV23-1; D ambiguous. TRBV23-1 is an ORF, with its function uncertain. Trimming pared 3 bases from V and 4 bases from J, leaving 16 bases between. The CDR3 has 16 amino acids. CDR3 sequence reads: CASSHPRRVPNQPQHF. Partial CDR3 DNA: TGCGCCAGCAGTCACCCCCGGAGGGTTCCGAATCAGCCC.

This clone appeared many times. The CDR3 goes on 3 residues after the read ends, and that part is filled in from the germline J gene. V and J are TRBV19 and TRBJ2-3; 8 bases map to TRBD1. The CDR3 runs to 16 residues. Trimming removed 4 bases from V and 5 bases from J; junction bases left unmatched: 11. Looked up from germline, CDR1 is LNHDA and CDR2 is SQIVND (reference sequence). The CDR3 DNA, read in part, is TGTGCCAGTAGTAACGGACAGGGTATTGTAATAGATACG. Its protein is CASSNGQGIVIDT. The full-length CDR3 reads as CASSNGQGIVIDTQYF.

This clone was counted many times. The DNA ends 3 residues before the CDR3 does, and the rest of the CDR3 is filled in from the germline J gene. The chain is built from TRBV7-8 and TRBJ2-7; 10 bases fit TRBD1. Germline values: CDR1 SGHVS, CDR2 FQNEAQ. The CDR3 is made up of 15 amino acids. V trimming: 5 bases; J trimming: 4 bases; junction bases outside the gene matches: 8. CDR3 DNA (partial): TGTGCCAGCAGCCTCCCCGACAGGGGGCTTTACGAG. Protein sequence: CASSLPDRGLYE. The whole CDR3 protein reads CASSLPDRGLYEQYF.

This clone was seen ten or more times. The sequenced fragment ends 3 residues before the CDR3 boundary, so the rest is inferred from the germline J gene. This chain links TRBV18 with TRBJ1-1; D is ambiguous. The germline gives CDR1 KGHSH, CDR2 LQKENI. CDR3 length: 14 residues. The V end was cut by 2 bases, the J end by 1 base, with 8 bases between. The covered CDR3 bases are TGTGCCAGCTCACCAGGCATAAGGAACACTGAA. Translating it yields CASSPGIRNTE. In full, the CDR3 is CASSPGIRNTEAFF.

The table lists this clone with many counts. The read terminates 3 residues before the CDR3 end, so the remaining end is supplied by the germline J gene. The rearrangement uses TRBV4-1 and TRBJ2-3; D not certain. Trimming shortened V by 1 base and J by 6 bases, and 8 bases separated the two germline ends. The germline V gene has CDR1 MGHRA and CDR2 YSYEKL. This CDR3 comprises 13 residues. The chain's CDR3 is CASSQVKPDTQYF. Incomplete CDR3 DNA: TGCGCCAGCAGCCAAGTAAAGCCCGATACG.

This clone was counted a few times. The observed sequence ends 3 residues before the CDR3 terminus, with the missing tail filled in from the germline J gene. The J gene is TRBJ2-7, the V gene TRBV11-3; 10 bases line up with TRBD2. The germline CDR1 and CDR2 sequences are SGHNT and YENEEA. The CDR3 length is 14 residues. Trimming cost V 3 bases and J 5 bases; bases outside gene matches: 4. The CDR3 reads CASSLVAGGDEQYF. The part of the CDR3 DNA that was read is TGTGCCAGCAGCTTGGTAGCGGGAGGCGACGAG.

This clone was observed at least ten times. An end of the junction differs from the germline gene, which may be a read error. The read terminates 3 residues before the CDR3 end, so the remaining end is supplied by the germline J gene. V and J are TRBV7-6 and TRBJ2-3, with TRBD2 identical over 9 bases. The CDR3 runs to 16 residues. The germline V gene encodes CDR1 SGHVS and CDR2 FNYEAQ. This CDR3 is CASSLASGVTTDTQYF. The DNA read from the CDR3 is TGTGCCAGCAGTTTAGCTAGCGGGGTTACCACAGATACG.

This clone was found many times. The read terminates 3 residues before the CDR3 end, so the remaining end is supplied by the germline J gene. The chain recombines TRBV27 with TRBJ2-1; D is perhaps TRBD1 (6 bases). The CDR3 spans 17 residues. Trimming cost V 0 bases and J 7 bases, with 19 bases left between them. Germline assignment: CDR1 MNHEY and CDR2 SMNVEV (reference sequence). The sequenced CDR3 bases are TGTGCCAGCAGTTTATCGATATTCCCAGGGGTAAGGAATGAG. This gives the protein CASSLSIFPGVRNE. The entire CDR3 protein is CASSLSIFPGVRNEQFF.

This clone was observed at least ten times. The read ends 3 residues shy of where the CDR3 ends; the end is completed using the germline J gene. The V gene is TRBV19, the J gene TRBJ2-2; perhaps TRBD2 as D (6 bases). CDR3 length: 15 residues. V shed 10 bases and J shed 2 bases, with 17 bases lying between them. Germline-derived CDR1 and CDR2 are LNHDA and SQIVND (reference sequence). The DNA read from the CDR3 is TGTGCCACGAGGCCCGGGGGTCCAAACACCGGGGAG. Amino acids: CATRPGGPNTGE. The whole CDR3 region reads CATRPGGPNTGELFF.

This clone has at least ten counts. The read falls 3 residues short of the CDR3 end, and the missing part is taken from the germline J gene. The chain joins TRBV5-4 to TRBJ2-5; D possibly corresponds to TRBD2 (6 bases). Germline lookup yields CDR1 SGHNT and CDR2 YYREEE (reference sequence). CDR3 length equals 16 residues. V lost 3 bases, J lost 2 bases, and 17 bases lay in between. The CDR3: CASSWSSRGNQETQYF. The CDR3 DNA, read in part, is TGTGCCAGCAGCTGGTCTTCGCGGGGAAATCAAGAGACC.

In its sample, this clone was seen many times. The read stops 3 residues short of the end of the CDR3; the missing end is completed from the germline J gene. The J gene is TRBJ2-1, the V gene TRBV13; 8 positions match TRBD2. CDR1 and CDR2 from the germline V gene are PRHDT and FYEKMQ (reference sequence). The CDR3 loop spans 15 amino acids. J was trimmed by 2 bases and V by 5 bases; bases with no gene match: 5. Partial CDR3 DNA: TGTGCCAGCAGCCGCCAGCGGGGGCCCTACAATGAG. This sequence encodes CASSRQRGPYNE. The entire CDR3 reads CASSRQRGPYNEQFF. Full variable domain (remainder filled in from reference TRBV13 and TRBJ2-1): AAGVIQSPRHLIKEKRETATLKCYPIPRHDTVYWYQQGPGQDPQFLISFYEKMQSDKGSIPDRFSAQQFSDYHSELNMSSLELGDSALYFCASSRQRGPYNEQFFGPGTRLTVL.

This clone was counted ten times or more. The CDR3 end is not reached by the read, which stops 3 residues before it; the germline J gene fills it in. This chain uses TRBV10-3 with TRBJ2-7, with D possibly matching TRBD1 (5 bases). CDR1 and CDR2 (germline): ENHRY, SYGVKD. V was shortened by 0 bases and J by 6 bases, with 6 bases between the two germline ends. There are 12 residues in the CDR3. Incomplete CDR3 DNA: TGTGCCATCAGTGAGTCTACAGGCGAG. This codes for CAISESTGE. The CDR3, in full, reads CAISESTGEQYF.

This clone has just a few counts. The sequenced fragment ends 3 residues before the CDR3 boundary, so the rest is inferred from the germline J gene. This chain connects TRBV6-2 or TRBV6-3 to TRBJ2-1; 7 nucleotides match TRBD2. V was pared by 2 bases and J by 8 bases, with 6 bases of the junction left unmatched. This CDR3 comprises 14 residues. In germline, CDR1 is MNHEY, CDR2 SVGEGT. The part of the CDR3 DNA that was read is TGTGCCAGCAGTTACGGCGGGAGATCATATGAG. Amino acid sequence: CASSYGGRSYE. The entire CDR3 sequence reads CASSYGGRSYEQFF.

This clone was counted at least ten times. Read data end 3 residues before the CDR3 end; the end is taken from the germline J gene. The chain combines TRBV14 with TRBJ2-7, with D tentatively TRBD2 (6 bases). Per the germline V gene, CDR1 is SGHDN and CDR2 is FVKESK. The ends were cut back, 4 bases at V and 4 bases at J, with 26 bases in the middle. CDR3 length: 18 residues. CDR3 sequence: CASSPNDLLGGPRYEQYF. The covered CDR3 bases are TGTGCCAGCAGCCCAAACGATTTACTAGGAGGGCCGAGGTACGAG.

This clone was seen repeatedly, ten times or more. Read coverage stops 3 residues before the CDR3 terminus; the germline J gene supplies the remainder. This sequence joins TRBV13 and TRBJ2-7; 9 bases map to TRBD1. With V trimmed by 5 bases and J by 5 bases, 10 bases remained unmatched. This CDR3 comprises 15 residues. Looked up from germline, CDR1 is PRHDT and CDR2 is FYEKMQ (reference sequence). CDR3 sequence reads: CASSTGTGSGDEQYF. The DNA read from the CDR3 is TGTGCCAGCAGCACCGGGACAGGGTCAGGGGACGAG.

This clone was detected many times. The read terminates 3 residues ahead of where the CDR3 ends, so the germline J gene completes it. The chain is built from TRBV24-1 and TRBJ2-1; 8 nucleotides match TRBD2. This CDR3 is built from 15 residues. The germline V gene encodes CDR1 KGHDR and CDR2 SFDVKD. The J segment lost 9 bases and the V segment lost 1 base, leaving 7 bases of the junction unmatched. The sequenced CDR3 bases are TGTGCCACCAGTGATTTCCGGACTAGCCTAAGTGAG. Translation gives CATSDFRTSLSE. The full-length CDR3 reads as CATSDFRTSLSEQFF.

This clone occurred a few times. CDR3 residues: CASSQDRVYGYTF. Partial CDR3 DNA: TGCGCCAGCAGTCAGGACAGGGTCTATGGC. The chain recombines TRBV10-2 with TRBJ1-2; 8 bases align to TRBD1. From the germline J gene comes the end of the CDR3, since the read stops 3 residues before it. J lost 4 bases, V lost 5 bases, and 3 bases had no gene match. Germline-derived CDR1 and CDR2 are WSHSY and SAAADI. The CDR3 is 13 residues long.

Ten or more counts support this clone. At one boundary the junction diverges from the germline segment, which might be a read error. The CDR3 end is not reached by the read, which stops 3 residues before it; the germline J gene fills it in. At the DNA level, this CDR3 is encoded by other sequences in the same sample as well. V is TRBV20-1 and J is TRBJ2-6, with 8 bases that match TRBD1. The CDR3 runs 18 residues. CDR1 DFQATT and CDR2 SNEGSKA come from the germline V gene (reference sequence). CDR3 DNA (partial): TGCAGTGCCAGAGATGGGGGACAGGTCCACTCTGGGGCCAACGTC. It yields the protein CSARDGGQVHSGANV. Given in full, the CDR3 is CSARDGGQVHSGANVLTF.

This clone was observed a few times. The covered CDR3 bases are TGTGCCAGCAGCTTGTTGGGGGGGGAAGGC. It specifies CASSLLGGEG. In full, the CDR3 is CASSLLGGEGYTF. The V call is TRBV5-8, the J call TRBJ1-2; D might be TRBD1 (5 bases). Read data end 3 residues before the CDR3 end; the end is taken from the germline J gene. The germline CDR1 and CDR2 sequences are SGHTS and YDEGEE. This CDR3 has 13 residues. The variable domain in full, with the rest retrieved from reference TRBV5-8 and TRBJ1-2, is EAGVTQSPTHLIKTRGQQATLRCSPISGHTSVYWYQQALGLGLQFLLWYDEGEERNRGNFPPRFSGRQFPNYSSELNVNALELEDSALYLCASSLLGGEGYTFGSGTRLTVV.

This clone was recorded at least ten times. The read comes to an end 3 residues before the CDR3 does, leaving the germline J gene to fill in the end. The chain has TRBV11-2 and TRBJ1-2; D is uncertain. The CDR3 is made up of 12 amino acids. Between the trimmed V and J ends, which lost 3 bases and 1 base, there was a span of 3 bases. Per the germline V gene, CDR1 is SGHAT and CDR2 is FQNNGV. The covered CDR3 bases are TGTGCCAGCAGCTTTCATAACTATGGC. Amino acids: CASSFHNYG. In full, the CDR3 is CASSFHNYGYTF.

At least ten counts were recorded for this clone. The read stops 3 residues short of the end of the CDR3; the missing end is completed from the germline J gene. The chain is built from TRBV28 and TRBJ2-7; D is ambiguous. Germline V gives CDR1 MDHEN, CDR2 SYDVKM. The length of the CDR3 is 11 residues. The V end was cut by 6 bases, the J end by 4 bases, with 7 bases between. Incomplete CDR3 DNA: TGTGCCAGCAGCCGGTTTTACGAG. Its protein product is CASSRFYE. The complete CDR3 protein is CASSRFYEQYF.

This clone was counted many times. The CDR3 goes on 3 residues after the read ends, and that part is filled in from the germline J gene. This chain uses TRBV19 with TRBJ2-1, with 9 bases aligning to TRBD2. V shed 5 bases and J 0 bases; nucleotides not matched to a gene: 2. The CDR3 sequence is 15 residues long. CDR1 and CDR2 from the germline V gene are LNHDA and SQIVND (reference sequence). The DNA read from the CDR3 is TGTGCCAGTAGTCCGACTAGCGGCTCCTACAATGAG. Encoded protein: CASSPTSGSYNE. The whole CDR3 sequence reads CASSPTSGSYNEQFF.

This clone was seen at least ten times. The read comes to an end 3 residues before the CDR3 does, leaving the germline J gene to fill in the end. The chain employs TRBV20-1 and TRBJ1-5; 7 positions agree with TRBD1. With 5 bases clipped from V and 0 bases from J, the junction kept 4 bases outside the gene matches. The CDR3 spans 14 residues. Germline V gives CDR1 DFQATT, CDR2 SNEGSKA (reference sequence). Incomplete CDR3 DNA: TGCAGTGCTGCGACAGGGTATAGCAATCAGCCC. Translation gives CSAATGYSNQP. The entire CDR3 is CSAATGYSNQPQHF.

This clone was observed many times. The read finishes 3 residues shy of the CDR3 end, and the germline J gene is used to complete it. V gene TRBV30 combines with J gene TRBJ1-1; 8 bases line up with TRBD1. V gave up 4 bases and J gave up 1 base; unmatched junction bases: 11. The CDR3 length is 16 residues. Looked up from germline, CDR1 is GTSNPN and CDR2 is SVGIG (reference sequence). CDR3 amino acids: CAWTGGYVRTNTEAFF. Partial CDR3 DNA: TGTGCCTGGACAGGGGGCTATGTTAGGACGAACACTGAA.

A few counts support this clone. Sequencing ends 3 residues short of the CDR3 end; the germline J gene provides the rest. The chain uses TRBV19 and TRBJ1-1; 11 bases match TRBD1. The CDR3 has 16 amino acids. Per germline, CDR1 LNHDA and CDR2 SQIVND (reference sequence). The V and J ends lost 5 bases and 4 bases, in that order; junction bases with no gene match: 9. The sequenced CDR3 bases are TGTGCCAGTAGTTTACGGACAGGGGGCGCCGGCACTGAA. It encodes CASSLRTGGAGTE. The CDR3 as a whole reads CASSLRTGGAGTEAFF.